A selection of T cell receptor beta chains follows, all from one sample in a study of blood T cell repertoires in COVID-19. This table comes from immunoSEQ multiplex PCR, and its TCRdb copy is limited to in-frame clones, with some not included. The sample has some 110,000 clones, under 90% seen once. Material for sequencing was peripheral blood. The receptors come from a man at least 80 years old with acute or convalescent COVID-19. Each CDR3 is given with its conserved first and last residue. The D gene is left open where the match is weak. Size is stated for part of the rows, as once, few or many counts, or as a class when the clone is expanded.

V	length	size	J	D	DNA	CDR3
TRBV27	17	.	TRBJ2-1	.	TGTGCCAGCAGCTCAATGGTTGCGCGGGACTCCTACAATGAGCAGTTCTTC	CASSSMVARDSYNEQFF
TRBV2	13	.	TRBJ1-1	.	TGTGCCAGCAGAAGTAACATGAACACTGAAGCTTTCTTT	CASRSNMNTEAFF
TRBV6-6	14	once	TRBJ2-3	.	TGTGCCAGCAGTTGGGACACCACCACAGATACGCAGTATTTT	CASSWDTTTDTQYF
TRBV3-1/TRBV3-2	15	.	TRBJ1-4	TRBD1	TGTGCCAGCAGCCAACCGGGACAGTTTAATGAAAAACTGTTTTTT	CASSQPGQFNEKLFF
TRBV24-1	16	few	TRBJ1-5	.	TGTGCCACCAGTCCTGCGGGGGAAGGGGGCAATCAGCCCCAGCATTTT	CATSPAGEGGNQPQHF
TRBV11-2	14	.	TRBJ2-1	TRBD2	TGTGCCAGCAGCCCCGGACTAGCGGGACAGGAGCAGTTCTTC	CASSPGLAGQEQFF
TRBV20-1	12	.	TRBJ2-2	.	TGCAGTGCTAGTCCAAACACCGGGGAGCTGTTTTTT	CSASPNTGELFF
TRBV12-5	15	.	TRBJ2-3	TRBD2	TGTGCTAGTGGTTTGGGGGCGGGAGCGAGCGATACGCAGTATTTT	CASGLGAGASDTQYF
TRBV20-1	11	.	TRBJ1-5	.	TGCAGTGCTCCTCCGGGTCAGCCCCAGCATTTT	CSAPPGQPQHF
TRBV9	15	.	TRBJ1-2	.	TGTGCCAGCAGCGTAGCTCCAGGTACCAACTATGGCTACACCTTC	CASSVAPGTNYGYTF
TRBV9	13	.	TRBJ1-1	.	TGTGCCAGCAGCGCCAGGGGAAACACTGAAGCTTTCTTT	CASSARGNTEAFF
TRBV6-4	14	once	TRBJ2-1	.	TGTGCCAGCAGCCGGGACATGTCCTACAATGAGCAGTTCTTC	CASSRDMSYNEQFF
TRBV5-1	14	.	TRBJ2-5	TRBD1	TGCGCCAGCAGCAGATGGACAGGGGGCGAGACCCAGTACTTC	CASSRWTGGETQYF
TRBV7-9	12	.	TRBJ2-1	.	TGTGCCGGCAGGAATGGCGGGGTTGAGCAGTTCTTC	CAGRNGGVEQFF
TRBV6-5	16	.	TRBJ1-6	TRBD1	TGTGCCAGCAGTTACTCGCCGGGACAGCAAATTTCACCCCTCCACTTT	CASSYSPGQQISPLHF
TRBV7-9	14	.	TRBJ2-2	TRBD2	TGTGCCAGCAGCCCCGGGGGGTCCACCGGGGAGCTGTTTTTT	CASSPGGSTGELFF
TRBV15	13	.	TRBJ1-5	.	TGTGCCACCAGTAGAAGCGACAATCAGCCCCAGCATTTT	CATSRSDNQPQHF
TRBV29-1	18	.	TRBJ2-1	TRBD2	TGCAGCGTTGGAAATACTAGCGGGAGATACCTTGCCTACAATGAGCAGTTCTTC	CSVGNTSGRYLAYNEQFF
TRBV4-3	15	.	TRBJ1-6	.	TGCGCCAGCAGCCAAGAGGGGCTCTATAATTCACCCCTCCACTTT	CASSQEGLYNSPLHF
TRBV5-1	15	few	TRBJ2-2	TRBD1	TGCGCCAGCAGCTTACCCCAGGGGGACACCGGGGAGCTGTTTTTT	CASSLPQGDTGELFF
TRBV15	13	.	TRBJ1-2	.	TGTGCCACCAGCAGAGACAGGAACTATGGCTACACCTTC	CATSRDRNYGYTF
TRBV3-1/TRBV3-2	12	.	TRBJ1-1	.	TGTGCCAGCAGCCTTACGGGCACTGAAGCTTTCTTT	CASSLTGTEAFF
TRBV2	13	.	TRBJ2-7	TRBD2	TGTGCCACCCTAGAGCGGGAGGGCGACGAGCAGTACTTC	CATLEREGDEQYF
TRBV9	15	.	TRBJ2-1	TRBD2	TGTGCCAGCAGCGTAGACAGCGGGAGCTACAATGAGCAGTTCTTC	CASSVDSGSYNEQFF
TRBV18	14	.	TRBJ2-7	TRBD2	TGTGCCAGCTCATCAGGACTAGCGGTCTACGAGCAGTACTTC	CASSSGLAVYEQYF
TRBV28	14	.	TRBJ2-7	TRBD2	TGTGCCAGCAGTTTATTTGCGGGAGCCTACGAGCAGTACTTC	CASSLFAGAYEQYF
TRBV4-2	15	.	TRBJ1-2	.	TGTGCCAGCAGCCAAGAAGGAGGAGGGAGGTATGGCTACACCTTC	CASSQEGGGRYGYTF
TRBV7-3	16	.	TRBJ2-1	TRBD2	TGTGCCAGCAGCTTAAGTGGGACTAGCGGCTACAATGAGCAGTTCTTC	CASSLSGTSGYNEQFF
TRBV24-1	14	.	TRBJ2-1	.	TGTGCCACCAGTGTCAGCGGCCCTCAAGGTGAGCAGTTCTTC	CATSVSGPQGEQFF
TRBV2	18	.	TRBJ2-3	TRBD1	TGTGCCAGCAGTGATAAAAGGTTGGGCAGGGGGCACTCAGATACGCAGTATTTT	CASSDKRLGRGHSDTQYF
TRBV7-9	15	.	TRBJ2-1	TRBD2	TGTGCCAGCAGCTCGACTAGCGGCTCCTACAATGAGCAGTTCTTC	CASSSTSGSYNEQFF
TRBV28	12	.	TRBJ1-1	.	TGTGCCAGCAGTTTATTAGACGGGAAAGCTTTCTTT	CASSLLDGKAFF
TRBV18	14	.	TRBJ2-3	.	TGTGCCAGCTCCCCGACTAGTAGCACAGATACGCAGTATTTT	CASSPTSSTDTQYF
TRBV2	14	.	TRBJ2-7	TRBD1	TGTGCCAGCAGTCAACAGGGGACCTCCTACGAGCAGTACTTC	CASSQQGTSYEQYF
TRBV15	17	.	TRBJ1-4	TRBD1	TGTGCCACCAGCAGAGTAGGGTTAGGGGGCACTAATGAAAAACTGTTTTTT	CATSRVGLGGTNEKLFF
TRBV19	17	.	TRBJ2-6	TRBD1	TGTGCCAGTAGAAGGGGAGACAGGGCGACTGGGGCCAACGTCCTGACTTTC	CASRRGDRATGANVLTF
TRBV20-1	14	.	TRBJ2-6	.	TGCAGTGCTAGTGCCAGCTCTGGGGCCAACGTCCTGACTTTC	CSASASSGANVLTF
TRBV5-8	15	.	TRBJ2-7	TRBD2	TGTGCCAGCAGCTTGTCCCTAGCGGGGATCTACGAGCAGTACTTC	CASSLSLAGIYEQYF
TRBV28	15	.	TRBJ2-1	.	TGTGCCAGCAGTCTTAGACGCAGGGGCACGGATGAGCAGTTCTTC	CASSLRRRGTDEQFF
TRBV5-1	18	.	TRBJ2-2	TRBD1	TGCGCCAGCAGCTTAATTCCTCCGGGACAGGGAGGGACCGGGGAGCTGTTTTTT	CASSLIPPGQGGTGELFF
TRBV27	16	.	TRBJ2-1	TRBD1	TGTGCCAGCAGTTTCCTCCCGGGACAGTTTAACAATGAGCAGTTCTTC	CASSFLPGQFNNEQFF
TRBV28	15	few	TRBJ2-7	TRBD1	TGTGCCAGCAGTTCCCCGGACAGGGGTGGTTACGAGCAGTACTTC	CASSSPDRGGYEQYF
TRBV6-6	15	.	TRBJ1-5	.	TGTGCCAGCAGTTTGACGGGTTATAGCAATCAGCCCCAGCATTTT	CASSLTGYSNQPQHF
TRBV7-8	13	few	TRBJ1-5	.	TGTGCCAGCAGCTCCGGGTCTTATCAGCCCCAGCATTTT	CASSSGSYQPQHF
TRBV21-1	14	.	TRBJ2-3	.	TGTGCCAGCAGCAAAGCGGGACACACAGATACGCAGTATTTT	CASSKAGHTDTQYF
TRBV6-5	15	.	TRBJ1-1	.	TGTGCCAGCAGTTACTCGGAGGGGTTCCAGATTGAAGCTTTCTTT	CASSYSEGFQIEAFF
TRBV29-1	14	.	TRBJ2-4	TRBD2	TGCAGCGCACAGGGACTAGGTGTCAAAAACATTCAGTACTTC	CSAQGLGVKNIQYF
TRBV6-7	13	.	TRBJ2-3	.	TGTGCCAGCAGTTATAGTTGCACAGATACGCAGTATTTT	CASSYSCTDTQYF
TRBV5-1	14	once	TRBJ2-5	.	TGCGCCAGCAGCGCGGGACCTGGGGGAGAGACCCAGTACTTC	CASSAGPGGETQYF
TRBV12-3/TRBV12-4	13	few	TRBJ2-7	TRBD2	TGTGCCAGCCGACGGGCTAGCGGGAGGGAGCAGTACTTC	CASRRASGREQYF
TRBV28	16	.	TRBJ2-3	TRBD2	TGTGCCAGCAGTTCGCAACTAGCGGGAGACACAGATACGCAGTATTTT	CASSSQLAGDTDTQYF
TRBV5-1	18	.	TRBJ1-1	TRBD1	TGCGCCAGCAGCTCCCCCCGGGACAGGGGGCGTCAGGACACTGAAGCTTTCTTT	CASSSPRDRGRQDTEAFF
TRBV13	17	.	TRBJ2-3	TRBD2	TGTGCCAGCAGCTTAGGGGGACTAGCGGGATTCACAGATACGCAGTATTTT	CASSLGGLAGFTDTQYF
TRBV30	17	.	TRBJ2-1	TRBD2	TGTGCCTGGCGTGGGGGGACTAGCGGGGGATTTTACAATGAGCAGTTCTTC	CAWRGGTSGGFYNEQFF
TRBV7-8	14	.	TRBJ2-2	TRBD2	TGTGCCAGCAGGCGGACTAGCGGCACCGGGGAGCTGTTTTTT	CASRRTSGTGELFF
TRBV5-1	14	.	TRBJ2-7	TRBD2	TGCGCCAGCAGCCCAGGACTAGCGGGCTACGAGCAGTACTTC	CASSPGLAGYEQYF
TRBV19	16	.	TRBJ1-5	TRBD1	TGTGCCAGTAGTCGCCGGGGGACAGTTAGCAATCAGCCCCAGCATTTT	CASSRRGTVSNQPQHF
TRBV20-1	11	once	TRBJ2-1	TRBD2	TGCAGTGCTAGAGAGTCTGGACTAGGGTTCTTC	CSARESGLGFF
TRBV28	14	once	TRBJ1-2	TRBD1	TGTGCCAGCAGCCCTTCCAGGGGGCTGGGGGGCTACACCTTC	CASSPSRGLGGYTF
TRBV20-1	11	few	TRBJ2-1	.	TGCAGTGCGTCAGGCCACAATGAGCAGTTCTTC	CSASGHNEQFF